A selection of T cell receptor beta chains follows, all from one sample in a study of cytomegalovirus exposure and HLA in healthy donors. Clones were sequenced by immunoSEQ multiplex PCR, and TCRdb holds only the in-frame ones, with some missing. The top ten clones hold over 4% of a sample with approximately 150,000 clones, 75% of them seen once. Source material: PBMCs. These receptors were collected from a male donor in good health and CMV-seronegative. Each CDR3 is given with its conserved first and last residue. A D gene is named only where the DNA matches it firmly. Size tells how often a clone was seen (once, few, many) or the class of an expanded clone, and some rows leave it out.

d_gene	j_gene	abundance	v_gene	CDR3aa	CDR3nt
-	TRBJ1-6	-	TRBV6-5	CASSYSSRGASPLHF	TGTGCCAGCAGTTACTCGAGCCGGGGGGCTTCACCCCTCCACTTT
TRBD2	TRBJ2-1	-	TRBV11-3	CASSSPKLAAGNEQFF	TGTGCCAGCAGCTCGCCCAAACTAGCGGCGGGCAATGAGCAGTTCTTC
TRBD1	TRBJ1-5	-	TRBV6-5	CASSYNRGFNQPQHF	TGTGCCAGCAGTTACAACAGGGGCTTCAATCAGCCCCAGCATTTT
-	TRBJ2-1	-	TRBV6-5	CASSYSVGDWGNEQFF	TGTGCCAGCAGTTACTCGGTAGGGGACTGGGGGAATGAGCAGTTCTTC
-	TRBJ1-5	-	TRBV5-8	CASSLRQDNQPQHF	TGTGCCAGCAGCTTACGACAGGACAATCAGCCCCAGCATTTT
TRBD2	TRBJ2-1	-	TRBV5-1	CASSRSGTSGAYNEQFF	TGCGCCAGCAGCCGTTCCGGGACTAGCGGAGCTTACAATGAGCAGTTCTTC
-	TRBJ1-2	few	TRBV7-2	CASSVGQLDGYTF	TGTGCCAGCAGCGTTGGACAGCTAGATGGCTACACCTTC
TRBD2	TRBJ2-7	once	TRBV13	CASSLWTSGRAGQYF	TGTGCCAGCAGCCTATGGACTAGCGGGAGGGCCGGGCAGTACTTC
TRBD1	TRBJ1-2	-	TRBV27	CASSLDRATGYTF	TGTGCCAGCAGTCTGGACAGGGCGACTGGCTACACCTTC
-	TRBJ1-4	-	TRBV5-1	CASSLEAGPNEKLFF	TGCGCCAGCAGCTTGGAGGCAGGGCCTAATGAAAAACTGTTTTTT
-	TRBJ1-6	-	TRBV2	CASSTSNSPLHF	TGTGCCAGCAGTACTAGTAATTCACCCCTCCACTTT
-	TRBJ2-7	-	TRBV11-2	CASSLDRGGEQYF	TGTGCCAGCAGCTTAGATCGGGGAGGCGAGCAGTACTTC
TRBD1	TRBJ2-2	-	TRBV5-1	CASRPGQGAPGELFF	TGCGCCAGCCGTCCGGGACAGGGGGCTCCCGGGGAGCTGTTTTTT
TRBD2	TRBJ2-1	-	TRBV4-1	CASSYKGSGGGNEQFF	TGCGCCAGCAGCTACAAGGGCAGCGGGGGGGGGAATGAGCAGTTCTTC
-	TRBJ2-2	-	TRBV6-6	CASKTTGELFF	TGTGCCAGCAAGACAACCGGGGAGCTGTTTTTT
TRBD2	TRBJ2-7	-	TRBV10-3	CAISERGEGLSYEQYF	TGTGCCATCAGTGAGCGGGGGGAGGGGCTATCCTACGAGCAGTACTTC
TRBD1	TRBJ1-2	few	TRBV5-1	CASSSRYPGQAGGYTF	TGCGCCAGCAGCTCCCGGTACCCGGGACAGGCAGGTGGCTACACCTTC
TRBD2	TRBJ2-1	few	TRBV30	CAEREGSYNEQFF	TGTGCCGAGCGGGAAGGATCCTACAATGAGCAGTTCTTC
-	TRBJ1-1	-	TRBV9	CASSDSETEAFF	TGTGCCAGCAGCGATAGTGAGACTGAAGCTTTCTTT
-	TRBJ1-1	-	TRBV7-9	CASTRGASGGSTEAFF	TGTGCCAGCACCCGTGGAGCCTCCGGGGGGAGCACTGAAGCTTTCTTT
-	TRBJ1-2	-	TRBV9	CASSGVTGSVGYTF	TGTGCCAGCAGCGGTGTAACAGGTTCCGTCGGCTACACCTTC
-	TRBJ2-2	few	TRBV11-3	CASSLRGQVAGELFF	TGTGCCAGCAGCTTAAGAGGGCAGGTGGCCGGGGAGCTGTTTTTT
-	TRBJ1-3	-	TRBV2	CASGSRTGNTIYF	TGTGCCAGCGGTTCCCGGACAGGAAACACCATATATTTT
TRBD1	TRBJ2-7	-	TRBV27	CASSPTGTGDYEQYF	TGTGCCAGCAGTCCCACCGGGACAGGGGATTACGAGCAGTACTTC
-	TRBJ2-1	few	TRBV5-6	CASSIGLANNEQFF	TGTGCCAGCAGCATAGGACTGGCTAACAATGAGCAGTTCTTC
-	TRBJ1-3	-	TRBV5-5	CASSLVVSSGNTIYF	TGTGCCAGCAGCTTGGTAGTCTCCTCTGGAAACACCATATATTTT
-	TRBJ2-7	-	TRBV4-1	CASSRRWGDDSYEQYF	TGCGCCAGCAGCCGGAGATGGGGGGACGACTCCTACGAGCAGTACTTC
TRBD2	TRBJ2-7	-	TRBV7-2	CASSLAAGVDEQYF	TGTGCCAGCAGCTTAGCGGCGGGAGTCGACGAGCAGTACTTC
-	TRBJ2-1	-	TRBV19	CASRSTYNEQFF	TGTGCCAGTAGATCCACCTACAATGAGCAGTTCTTC
TRBD1	TRBJ1-1	few	TRBV30	CAWRGTGGWNTEAFF	TGTGCCTGGAGGGGGACAGGGGGGTGGAACACTGAAGCTTTCTTT
TRBD1	TRBJ1-2	-	TRBV2	CASSGTGMRKGYTF	TGTGCCAGCAGCGGGACAGGGATGAGGAAAGGCTACACCTTC
TRBD2	TRBJ2-3	once	TRBV11-2	CASSARLAGRTDTQYF	TGTGCCAGCAGCGCGAGACTAGCGGGACGCACAGATACGCAGTATTTT
TRBD1	TRBJ2-1	few	TRBV7-3	CASSLGQAHNEQFF	TGTGCCAGCAGCCTCGGACAGGCCCACAATGAGCAGTTCTTC
TRBD1	TRBJ1-2	few	TRBV19	CASSTLSTGDYGYTF	TGTGCCAGTAGTACCCTCTCAACAGGGGACTATGGCTACACCTTC
TRBD1	TRBJ2-3	-	TRBV7-9	CASSLTGTGGQNTQYF	TGTGCCAGCAGCTTAACAGGGACAGGGGGTCAGAATACGCAGTATTTT
-	TRBJ2-7	few	TRBV14	CASSQAGGRANEQYF	TGTGCCAGCAGCCAAGCGGGCGGCAGGGCCAACGAGCAGTACTTC
-	TRBJ2-7	-	TRBV7-2	CASSLERSTPYYEQYF	TGTGCCAGCAGCTTAGAGAGGTCTACCCCCTACTACGAGCAGTACTTC
-	TRBJ2-1	-	TRBV2	CASTRDRKNEQFF	TGTGCCAGCACGAGGGATCGTAAGAATGAGCAGTTCTTC
TRBD1	TRBJ2-1	-	TRBV6-1	CASSRWGQGVNEQFF	TGTGCCAGCAGTAGGTGGGGACAGGGGGTCAATGAGCAGTTCTTC
-	TRBJ1-3	-	TRBV6-5	CASSYQGRSGNTIYF	TGTGCCAGCAGTTACCAGGGCCGCTCTGGAAACACCATATATTTT
-	TRBJ1-2	few	TRBV10-3	CAISQETNYGYTF	TGTGCCATCAGCCAAGAGACTAACTATGGCTACACCTTC
TRBD2	TRBJ2-2	once	TRBV5-4	CASRRLAGDTGELFF	TGTGCCAGCAGACGACTAGCGGGGGACACCGGGGAGCTGTTTTTT
-	TRBJ1-3	-	TRBV2	CASRSGSGNTIYF	TGTGCCAGCAGATCAGGGTCAGGAAACACCATATATTTT
TRBD2	TRBJ2-7	-	TRBV7-9	CAGGVAGVDEQYF	TGTGCCGGGGGGGTAGCGGGAGTGGACGAGCAGTACTTC
TRBD2	TRBJ2-1	-	TRBV11-2	CASSPRASGRAPEQFF	TGTGCCAGCAGCCCCCGCGCTAGCGGGAGGGCCCCCGAGCAGTTCTTC
TRBD1	TRBJ1-2	-	TRBV28	CANQPGQGNGYTF	TGTGCCAACCAGCCCGGACAGGGCAATGGCTACACCTTC
-	TRBJ2-3	-	TRBV7-3	CASRARGGSTDTQYF	TGTGCCAGCAGGGCTAGAGGCGGCTCCACAGATACGCAGTATTTT
TRBD1	TRBJ1-1	-	TRBV7-9	CASSRGQGLTEAFF	TGTGCCAGCAGCCGGGGACAGGGGCTCACTGAAGCTTTCTTT
-	TRBJ1-1	-	TRBV21-1	CASKDPTNTEAFF	TGTGCCAGCAAAGACCCGACAAACACTGAAGCTTTCTTT
-	TRBJ2-2	-	TRBV7-2	CASRGGPNTGELFF	TGTGCCAGCAGGGGGGGACCGAACACCGGGGAGCTGTTTTTT
TRBD1	TRBJ1-2	-	TRBV30	CAAGGTGKGYTF	TGTGCTGCGGGCGGGACAGGGAAAGGCTACACCTTC
-	TRBJ2-3	-	TRBV4-1	CASSQESVLTADTQYF	TGCGCCAGCAGCCAAGAGAGTGTTTTAACGGCAGATACGCAGTATTTT
-	TRBJ2-7	-	TRBV4-1	CASSQDSGRGTPYEQYF	TGCGCCAGCAGCCAAGATAGTGGTAGGGGCACCCCCTACGAGCAGTACTTC
-	TRBJ2-5	-	TRBV2	CASSEQGQPQETQYF	TGTGCCAGCAGTGAACAGGGGCAGCCTCAGGAGACCCAGTACTTC
-	TRBJ1-1	-	TRBV5-6	CASSLGGKAETFF	TGTGCCAGCAGCTTGGGAGGGAAGGCTGAAACTTTCTTT
TRBD1	TRBJ2-2	-	TRBV7-9	CSSSPRTGAGTGELFF	TGTTCCAGCAGCCCCCGGACAGGGGCGGGCACCGGGGAGCTGTTTTTT